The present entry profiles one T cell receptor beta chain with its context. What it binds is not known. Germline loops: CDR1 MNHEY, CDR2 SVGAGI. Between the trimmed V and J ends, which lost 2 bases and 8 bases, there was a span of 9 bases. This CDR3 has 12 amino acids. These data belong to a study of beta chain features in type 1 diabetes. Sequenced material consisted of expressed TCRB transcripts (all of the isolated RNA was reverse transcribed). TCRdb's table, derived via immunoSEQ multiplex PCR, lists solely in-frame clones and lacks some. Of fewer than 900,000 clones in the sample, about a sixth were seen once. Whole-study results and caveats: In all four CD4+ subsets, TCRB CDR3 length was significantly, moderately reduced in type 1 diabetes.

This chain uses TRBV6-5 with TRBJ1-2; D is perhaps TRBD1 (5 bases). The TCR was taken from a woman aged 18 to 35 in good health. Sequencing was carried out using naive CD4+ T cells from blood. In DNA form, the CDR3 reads TGTGCCAGCAGTTACGCGGGGGGAGGCTACACCTTC. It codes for CASSYAGGGYTF.